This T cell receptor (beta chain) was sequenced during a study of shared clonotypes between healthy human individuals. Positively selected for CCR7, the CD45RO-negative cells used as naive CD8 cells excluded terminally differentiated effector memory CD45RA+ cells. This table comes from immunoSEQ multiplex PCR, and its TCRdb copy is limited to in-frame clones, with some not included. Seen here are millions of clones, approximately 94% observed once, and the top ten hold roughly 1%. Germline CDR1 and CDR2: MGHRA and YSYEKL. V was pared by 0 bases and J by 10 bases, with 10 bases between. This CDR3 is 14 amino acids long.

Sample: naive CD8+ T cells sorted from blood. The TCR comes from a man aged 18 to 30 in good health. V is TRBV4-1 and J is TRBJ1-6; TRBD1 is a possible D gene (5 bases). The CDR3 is CASSQEPGSSPLHF. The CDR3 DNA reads TGCGCCAGCAGCCAAGAACCAGGGTCGTCACCCCTCCACTTT.